This T cell receptor (beta chain) is from a study of T cell repertoires in cytomegalovirus infection. This clonotype was detected ten times or more. Its antigen is currently unknown. One entry per CDR3 protein, called by TCRdb with MiXCR from the reads. The table includes around 750,000 distinct CDR3 sequences, about 31% detected once. CDR3 length equals 13 residues. Trimming left V 5 bases short and J 7 bases short, with 15 bases between. Study-wide results and limits: Dominating the ex vivo response were TCR beta clonotypes that were CMV-specific and HLA-C-restricted.

This clonotype was obtained from a human donor in good health (CMV status not recorded). Some clones in this sample may be carry-over from other donors' samples. The specimen was cultured CD8+ T cells from PBMCs, collected from culture after CMV antigen stimulation. The chain employs TRBV12-3 or TRBV12-4 and TRBJ2-7; TRBD1 might be the D (5 bases). The CDR3 nucleotides read TGTGCCAGCAGTCCACTGGCCAGGGTAGAGCAGTACTTC. Translating gives CASSPLARVEQYF.